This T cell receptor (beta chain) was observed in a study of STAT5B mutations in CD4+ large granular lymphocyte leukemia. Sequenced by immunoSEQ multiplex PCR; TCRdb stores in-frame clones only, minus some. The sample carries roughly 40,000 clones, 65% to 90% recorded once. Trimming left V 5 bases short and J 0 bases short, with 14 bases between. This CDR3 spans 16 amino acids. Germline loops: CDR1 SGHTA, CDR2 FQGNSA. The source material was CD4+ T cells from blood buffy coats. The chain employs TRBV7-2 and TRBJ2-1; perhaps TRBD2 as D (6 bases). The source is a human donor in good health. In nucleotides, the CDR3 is TGTGCCAGCAGCCCAGCGGGTTCCAGCTCCTACAATGAGCAGTTCTTC. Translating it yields CASSPAGSSSYNEQFF.